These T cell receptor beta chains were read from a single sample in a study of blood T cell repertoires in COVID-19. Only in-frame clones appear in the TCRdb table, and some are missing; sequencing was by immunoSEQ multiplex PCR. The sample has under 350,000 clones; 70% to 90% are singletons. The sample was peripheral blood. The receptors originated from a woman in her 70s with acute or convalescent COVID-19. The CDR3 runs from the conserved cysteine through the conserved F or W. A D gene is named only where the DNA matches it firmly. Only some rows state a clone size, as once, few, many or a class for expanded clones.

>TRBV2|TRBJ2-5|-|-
CASSLEETQYF
TGTGCCAGCAGTTTAGAAGAGACCCAGTACTTC
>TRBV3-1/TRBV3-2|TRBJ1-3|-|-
CASSRGFSGNTIYF
TGTGCCAGCAGCCGAGGATTTTCTGGAAACACCATATATTTT
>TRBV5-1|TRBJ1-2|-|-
CASSLYPNRYGYTF
TGCGCCAGCAGCTTGTATCCGAACCGGTATGGCTACACCTTC
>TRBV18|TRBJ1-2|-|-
CASSGEDYGYTF
TGTGCCAGCTCTGGGGAGGACTATGGCTACACCTTC
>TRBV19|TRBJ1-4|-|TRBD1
CASSIVRQGHEKLFF
TGTGCCAGTAGTATAGTGAGACAGGGCCATGAAAAACTGTTTTTT
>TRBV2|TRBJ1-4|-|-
CASSAEGASELFF
TGTGCCAGCAGTGCGGAAGGGGCGTCGGAACTGTTTTTT
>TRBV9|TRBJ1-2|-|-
CASSVDVIAYGYTF
TGTGCCAGCAGCGTAGATGTGATAGCCTATGGCTACACCTTC
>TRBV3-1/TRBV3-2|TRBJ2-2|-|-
CASSQVFQGRDTGELFF
TGTGCCAGCAGCCAAGTTTTCCAGGGTAGGGACACCGGGGAGCTGTTTTTT
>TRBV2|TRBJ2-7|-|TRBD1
CASRDRVGEQYF
TGTGCCAGCAGAGACAGGGTTGGCGAGCAGTACTTC
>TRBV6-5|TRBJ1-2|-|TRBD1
CASRLGGDRGYTF
TGTGCCAGTCGGTTAGGTGGGGACAGAGGCTACACCTTC
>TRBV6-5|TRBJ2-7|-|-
CASSYSRLGTYEQYF
TGTGCCAGCAGTTACTCGAGACTCGGAACCTACGAGCAGTACTTC
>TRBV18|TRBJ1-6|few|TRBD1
CASSPGTGGWGGSPLHF
TGTGCCAGCTCACCGGGAACAGGGGGCTGGGGAGGTTCACCCCTCCACTTT
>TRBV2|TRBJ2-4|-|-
CASRAASNIQYF
TGTGCCAGCAGGGCGGCGTCGAACATTCAGTACTTC
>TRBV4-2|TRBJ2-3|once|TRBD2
CASSQAHLAGGPTDTQYF
TGTGCCAGCAGCCAAGCCCACTTAGCGGGGGGCCCCACAGATACGCAGTATTTT
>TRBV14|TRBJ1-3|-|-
CASSQAIGGGNTIYF
TGTGCCAGCAGCCAAGCCATCGGAGGGGGAAACACCATATATTTT
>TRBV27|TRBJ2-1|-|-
CAGKGGGPNEQFF
TGTGCCGGCAAAGGGGGGGGGCCCAATGAGCAGTTCTTC
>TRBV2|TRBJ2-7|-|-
CASSVGALGVGQYF
TGTGCCAGCAGTGTTGGGGCCCTAGGGGTGGGGCAGTACTTC
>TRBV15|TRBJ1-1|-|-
CATSTTPNTEAFF
TGTGCCACCAGCACGACTCCGAACACTGAAGCTTTCTTT
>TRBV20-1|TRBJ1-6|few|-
CSASEYGHYNSPLHF
TGCAGTGCTAGTGAATATGGACATTATAATTCACCCCTCCACTTT
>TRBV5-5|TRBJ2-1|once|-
CASSLGREQFF
TGTGCCAGCAGCTTGGGGCGGGAGCAGTTCTTC
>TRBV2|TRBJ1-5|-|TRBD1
CASTDRANQPQHF
TGTGCCAGCACAGACAGGGCTAATCAGCCCCAGCATTTT
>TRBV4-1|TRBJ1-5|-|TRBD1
CASSQDRSNQPQHF
TGCGCCAGCAGCCAGGACAGGTCCAATCAGCCCCAGCATTTT
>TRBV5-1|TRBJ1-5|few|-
CASSLAGPGQPQHF
TGCGCCAGCAGCTTGGCGGGTCCGGGTCAGCCCCAGCATTTT
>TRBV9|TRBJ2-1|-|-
CASSAGLESSYNEQFF
TGTGCCAGCAGCGCCGGTCTGGAGAGCTCCTACAATGAGCAGTTCTTC
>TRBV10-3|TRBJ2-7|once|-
CATRWDGSSYEQYF
TGTGCCACCCGGTGGGACGGGAGCTCCTACGAGCAGTACTTC
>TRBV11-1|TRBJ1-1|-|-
CASSLEGRKGTEAFF
TGTGCCAGCAGCTTAGAGGGCAGAAAGGGGACTGAAGCTTTCTTT
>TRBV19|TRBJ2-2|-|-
CASKGFGTSNTGELFF
TGTGCCAGTAAAGGGTTCGGGACTTCGAACACCGGGGAGCTGTTTTTT
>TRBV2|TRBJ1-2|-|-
CASLLTANYGYTF
TGTGCCAGCCTTTTGACAGCCAACTATGGCTACACCTTC
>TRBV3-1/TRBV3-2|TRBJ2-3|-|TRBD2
CASTPPGGRTDTQYF
TGTGCCAGCACCCCCCCGGGGGGGCGCACAGATACGCAGTATTTT